The clone carrying this T cell receptor (beta chain) was seen more than once but under ten times. Antigen: not known. Germline assignment: CDR1 SNHLY and CDR2 FYNNEI. The V gene lost 6 bases and the J gene lost 6 bases, with 13 bases spanning the gap. The CDR3 has 13 residues. Expressed TCRB transcripts were sequenced, since all the RNA that had been isolated was reverse transcribed. The protocol was immunoSEQ multiplex PCR, while the TCRdb copy is restricted to in-frame clones and leaves out a portion. The sample has about 650,000 clones, about an eighth seen once. This sample was taken from a study of beta chain features in type 1 diabetes. General study results and limits: Compared to healthy donors, patients appeared to have naive, central memory and Treg TCRB repertoires that were more alike. A definitive answer on HLA type influencing TCRB rearrangement was not reached here. PCR might pick shorter templates more often, in the same way for patients and controls. Shortening that was moderate but significant affected the TCRB CDR3s of Type 1 diabetes patients in all four CD4+ subsets.

Sequencing used naive CD4+ T cells from blood. This sequence was found in a man younger than 45 with type 1 diabetes. V gene TRBV2 combines with J gene TRBJ2-3, with D possibly TRBD2 on 5 matching bases. In DNA, the CDR3 is TGTGCCAGCAGCGCTCGCCCGGGGGATACGCAGTATTTT. Its protein is CASSARPGDTQYF.